These 13 T cell receptor beta chains were sequenced from one sample in a study of radiotherapy plus CTLA-4 blockade in lung cancer. Sequencing used immunoSEQ multiplex PCR; TCRdb keeps in-frame clones, though not all of them. The repertoire holds tens of thousands of clones, approximately 86% seen once, with roughly a sixth in the top ten. The specimen comprised peripheral blood, sampled from a patient treated with radiotherapy plus ipilimumab. Source of these receptors: a human donor with non-small cell lung cancer that progressed on radiotherapy plus ipilimumab.

V and J are TRBV5-5 and TRBJ1-5, with 7 bases matching TRBD1. Unmatched junction bases numbered 2, after V lost 0 bases and J lost 2 bases. Germline values: CDR1 SGHKS, CDR2 YYEKEE (reference sequence). The CDR3 has 15 amino acids. CDR3 sequence reads: CASSLGQGGNQPQHF. CDR3 in DNA: TGTGCCAGCAGCTTGGGACAGGGCGGCAATCAGCCCCAGCATTTT.

The V gene is TRBV27, the J gene TRBJ1-2, with D perhaps matching TRBD1 (5 bases). Germline assignment: CDR1 MNHEY and CDR2 SMNVEV (reference sequence). The CDR3 is 14 residues long. V lost 3 bases and J 2 bases, leaving 10 bases between the germline ends. The CDR3 nucleotides are TGTGCCAGCAGTTTTCGAGGGGCCAACTATGGCTACACCTTC. Its translation is CASSFRGANYGYTF.

The J gene is TRBJ2-5, the V gene TRBV19; D unresolved. The CDR3 extends over 14 amino acids. V was cut by 3 bases and J by 5 bases, with 13 bases left in between. The germline V gene has CDR1 LNHDA and CDR2 SQIVND (reference sequence). CDR3 nucleotide sequence: TGTGCCAGTAGTATGGCCCGAGGAGCTGAGACCCAGTACTTC. It is translated as CASSMARGAETQYF.

V and J are TRBV11-2 and TRBJ2-2; D remains unclear. The CDR3 consists of 14 residues. Trimming pared 1 base from V and 4 bases from J, leaving 7 bases between. The germline gives CDR1 SGHAT, CDR2 FQNNGV. The CDR3 DNA follows: TGTGCCAGCAGCTTAGTGGGCAGCACCGGGGAGCTGTTTTTT. The encoded protein is CASSLVGSTGELFF.

The chain joins TRBV19 to TRBJ1-2; D not resolved. V gave up 7 bases and J gave up 6 bases, with 24 bases separating them. This CDR3 spans 16 amino acids. The germline V gene encodes CDR1 LNHDA and CDR2 SQIVND (reference sequence). The CDR3 here is CASTPLWAQKTDGYTF. CDR3 DNA sequence: TGTGCCAGTACCCCTCTGTGGGCCCAAAAAACGGATGGCTACACCTTC.

The rearrangement joins TRBV9 to TRBJ2-1; unclear D gene. CDR1 is SGDLS, CDR2 YYNGEE, per germline. The CDR3 loop spans 13 amino acids. Trimming shortened V by 0 bases and J by 6 bases, and 7 bases separated the two germline ends. DNA for the CDR3: TGTGCCAGCAGCGTAGGGCAGGTCAATGAGCAGTTCTTC. This encodes CASSVGQVNEQFF.

The chain has TRBV19 and TRBJ2-7, with 8 bases fitting TRBD1. The CDR3 covers 17 residues. Looked up from germline, CDR1 is LNHDA and CDR2 is SQIVND (reference sequence). V was pared by 2 bases and J by 2 bases, with 11 bases of the junction left unmatched. CDR3 loop: CASSITGTGTSTYEQYF. The CDR3 DNA reads as TGTGCCAGTAGTATAACCGGGACAGGAACTTCTACCTACGAGCAGTACTTC. The full variable domain, in which reference TRBV19 and TRBJ2-7 provide the parts outside the CDR3, is DGGITQSPKYLFRKEGQNVTLSCEQNLNHDAMYWYRQDPGQGLRLIYYSQIVNDFQKGDIAEGYSVSREKKESFPLTVTSAQKNPTAFYLCASSITGTGTSTYEQYFGPGTRLTVT.

This chain connects TRBV28 to TRBJ1-4, with D uncertain. Per the germline V gene, CDR1 is MDHEN and CDR2 is SYDVKM. V was pared by 2 bases and J by 3 bases, with 10 bases between. This CDR3 is 15 amino acids long. The CDR3 DNA follows: TGTGCCAGCAGTTTACTCGTGGGATCTAATGAAAAACTGTTTTTT. It codes for CASSLLVGSNEKLFF.

The rearrangement links TRBV23-1 to TRBJ2-7; 8 bases fit TRBD1. TRBV23-1 is reported as an ORF; its role is uncertain. The CDR3 has 17 amino acids. The V and J ends lost 4 bases and 4 bases, in that order; junction bases with no gene match: 15. In DNA, the CDR3 is TGCGCCAGCAGTCCCCCAGTGTCGGACAGGGCTACGTACGAGCAGTACTTC. Translated: CASSPPVSDRATYEQYF.

The chain is built from TRBV7-9 and TRBJ1-1, with no clear D. CDR1 and CDR2 (germline): SEHNR, FQNEAQ (reference sequence). Trimming stripped 4 bases from V and 3 bases from J, with 3 bases between. The CDR3 contains 11 residues. The CDR3 loop is CASSSYTEAFF. The CDR3 DNA follows: TGTGCCAGCAGCTCTTACACTGAAGCTTTCTTT.

This clone has a single count. The gene calls are TRBV6-5 and TRBJ2-1; 9 nucleotides align to TRBD1. CDR3 size: 14 residues. J gave up 7 bases and V 8 bases, and 9 bases lay outside the gene matches. CDR1 is MNHEY, CDR2 SVGAGI, per germline. CDR3 sequence reads: CASRQDRGKNEQFF. DNA for the CDR3: TGTGCCAGCCGTCAAGACAGGGGGAAGAATGAGCAGTTCTTC.

This sequence joins TRBV19 and TRBJ2-1; 14 bases fit TRBD2. The CDR3 sequence is 15 residues long. The ends lost 5 bases at V and 10 bases at J; junction bases unmatched: 7. The germline CDR1 and CDR2 sequences are LNHDA and SQIVND (reference sequence). The CDR3 reads CASSVGTSGSWEQFF. For the CDR3, the DNA is TGTGCCAGTAGTGTCGGGACTAGCGGGAGTTGGGAGCAGTTCTTC. The full variable domain, its missing parts supplied by reference TRBV19 and TRBJ2-1, is DGGITQSPKYLFRKEGQNVTLSCEQNLNHDAMYWYRQDPGQGLRLIYYSQIVNDFQKGDIAEGYSVSREKKESFPLTVTSAQKNPTAFYLCASSVGTSGSWEQFFGPGTRLTVL.

V gene TRBV7-2 combines with J gene TRBJ2-7, with D possibly TRBD1 on 6 matching bases. This CDR3 contains 16 residues. Germline-derived CDR1 and CDR2 are SGHTA and FQGNSA. Trimming pared 2 bases from V and 0 bases from J, leaving 14 bases between. Here the CDR3 reads CASSLPSTGSSYEQYF. The CDR3 DNA follows: TGTGCCAGCAGCTTACCATCGACAGGAAGCTCCTACGAGCAGTACTTC.